The rows below give T cell receptor beta chains drawn from one sample of a study of read filtering for tumor transcriptome and immune sequencing. MiXCR, applied by TCRdb to the reads, yields one record per CDR3 protein. The table lists 57,000 or so distinct CDR3 sequences, roughly 19% of them singletons. The source material was a population of CD138-negative cells sorted from bone marrow. Source of these receptors: a donor at least 40 years old with multiple myeloma. The CDR3 runs from the conserved cysteine through the conserved F or W. D genes are given only for firm matches. The size of a clone is reported for some rows only, either as once, few or many, or as a class for expanded clones.

j_call cdr3_length v_call clone_size d_call cdr3_nt cdr3_aa
TRBJ2-1 15 TRBV25-1 . TRBD2 TGTGCCAGCAGCCGGGTGGCGGGGGTATACAATGAGCAGTTCTTC CASSRVAGVYNEQFF
TRBJ2-1 18 TRBV18 medium-sized . TGTGCCAGCTCACCACCGGGATCCTGGGATCCCGGGGAAAATGAGCAGTTCTTC CASSPPGSWDPGENEQFF
TRBJ2-5 13 TRBV20-1 many . TGCAGTGCTAGAGATTCGGGGACGGAGACCCAGTACTTC CSARDSGTETQYF
TRBJ2-5 16 TRBV20-1 many TRBD1 TGCAGTGCTAACGGACAGACAGGGCCCGAGCAAGAGACCCAGTACTTC CSANGQTGPEQETQYF
TRBJ2-3 16 TRBV5-4 many TRBD2 TGTGCCAGCAGACCTGATTGGGCTAGCGGCGCAGATACGCAGTATTTT CASRPDWASGADTQYF
TRBJ2-3 13 TRBV19 many . TGTGCCAGTACCACGACTACTTCAGATACGCAGTATTTT CASTTTTSDTQYF
TRBJ1-5 13 TRBV20-1 . . TGCAGTGCTAGCGGGACGCGGAATCAGCCCCAGCATTTT CSASGTRNQPQHF
TRBJ1-5 15 TRBV24-1 many TRBD1 TGTGCCACCAGTGAACCTGGACAGGGAAATCAGCCCCAGCATTTT CATSEPGQGNQPQHF
TRBJ2-7 13 TRBV20-1 few TRBD2 TGCAGTGCTACCGGACTAGCGGGAGGTGGCCAGTACTTC CSATGLAGGGQYF
TRBJ1-2 13 TRBV29-1 many . TGCAGCGTTGAGAAGGGGGAGGTCTATGGCTACACCTTC CSVEKGEVYGYTF
TRBJ2-7 13 TRBV6-6 many . TGTGCCAGCAGCCTCCTAGCGAGCTACGAGCAGTACTTC CASSLLASYEQYF
TRBJ2-7 14 TRBV5-1 many . TGCGCCAGCAGCTTGGTTCAGGGAAGCTACGAGCAGTACTTC CASSLVQGSYEQYF
TRBJ1-3 15 TRBV12-3/TRBV12-4 few . TGTGCCACCACGAACAGGAGGACCTCTGGAAACACCATATATTTT CATTNRRTSGNTIYF
TRBJ2-2 14 TRBV29-1 many . TGCAGCGTTGAAGGGCGGGAGAACACCGGGGAGCTGTTTTTT CSVEGRENTGELFF
TRBJ2-3 16 TRBV4-1 . TRBD1 TGCGCCAGCAGCCAACCCGGGACAGGGGGAGTAGATACGCAGTATTTT CASSQPGTGGVDTQYF
TRBJ2-1 16 TRBV27 many TRBD2 TGTGCCAGCAGTTTAAATGAACGGGCGGGAGGCAATGAGCAGTTCTTC CASSLNERAGGNEQFF
TRBJ2-3 15 TRBV28 . TRBD2 TGTGCCAGCAGTTTATCGGGCGGGGGAGTAGATACGCAGTATTTT CASSLSGGGVDTQYF
TRBJ1-1 17 TRBV10-2 . TRBD1 TGCGCCAGCAGTGACCCGATGCAGGGGGGGTTCGGCACTGAAGCTTTCTTT CASSDPMQGGFGTEAFF